This TCR beta chain appears in the sequencing data of a study of persistence of HIV-infected CD4 T cells (dated by TCRdb to 2018 to 2020). Looking at the study overall: Suppressive ART had been received by participants for a median of roughly 8 years. Apart from two participants who underwent leukapheresis at a single time point, peripheral blood samples of up to about 180 mL were collected from participants at multiple time points. CMV- and HIV-1 Gag-responding CD4+ T cells were isolated from ART-treated individuals so that antigen-driven clonal expansion of HIV-1-infected cells could be examined. The clonality of all cells in each sorted population was assessed by TCRbeta sequencing, whereas the clonality of infected cells was assessed by proviral sequencing. The TCR cluster analysis across participants included eight or nine participants for CMV and more than five participants for Gag.

This clone was seen only a few times. The clone's antigen remains unknown. There are no base qualities to consult, and no much larger clone falls within one base. Here is what the overall study found, with its caveats: Restriction of bulk TCR analyses to the rare CMV-responding cells that actually carried HIV-1 proviruses was not possible. Degenerate expanded CDR3beta sequences were enriched in antigen-responding cells, suggesting convergent selection of CD4+ responses to CMV and Gag. Within the same sorted populations, how oligoclonal the TCRs were correlated with how oligoclonal the proviruses were. Significantly lower TCRbeta richness was observed in CMV- and Gag-responding cells than in anti-CD3/anti-CD28-responding cells, and higher oligoclonality was observed in CMV-responding cells than in CD3/CD28-stimulated and Gag-responding cells. Only a small number of individuals took part in the study, and only a limited range of antigens was tested.

TCRbeta repertoires were sequenced from genomic DNA with the immunoSEQ hsTCRB assay version 4 in survey mode. Genomic DNA was diluted to roughly 9.5 ng/uL, using up to roughly 1 ug per sample for TCRbeta sequencing. As for the authors' bioinformatics: Analysis of the TCRbeta data was done in ImmunoSeq Analyzer 3.0, and diversity was computed on productive nucleotide rearrangements. Lower-bound TCR diversity was estimated with the improved Chao index, and clonality with the Gini coefficient using the Immunarch R package. Different nucleotide rearrangements encoding the same CDR3beta amino acid sequence were counted as distinct clonotypes. Differential abundance analysis identified TCRbeta sequences significantly enriched in antigen-responding cells relative to anti-CD3/anti-CD28-activated cells. Using predicted peptide-MHC specificity as the basis, GLIPH2 grouped TCRs into clusters, both for each participant individually and for the merged data sets that combined participants. TCRdb's version of the immuneACCESS table is confined to in-frame rearrangements and falls short of the full clone set. An unresolved V gene accounts for under half of the shortfall where checked; the remainder is of unknown origin. V and J calls plus clone size are reproduced from that table; the DNA served to infer D and trimming. The sample table records around 32,000 clones; 65% to 75% of these occur just once. More than 1.2% of the sample is held by the ten biggest clonotypes.

Per the publication, the treatment or condition label means: suppressive antiretroviral therapy. A pool of overlapping HIV-1 Gag 15-mer peptides, at around 0.99 ug per peptide per mL, was used to stimulate the cells. Responding CD4+ T cells were sorted by upregulation of both CD40 ligand and CD69. Participants were HIV-1-infected adults who started suppressive ART during chronic infection. For at least 4 years, the participants' plasma HIV-1 RNA had been undetectable, below 50 copies/mL. To be included, a participant needed positive CMV serology and a CD4+ T cell count above 400 cells/uL. Before stimulation, PBMCs were isolated using density centrifugation and depleted of CD8+ T cells. For 18 hours, CD8-depleted PBMCs were stimulated with anti-CD28/CD49d costimulation, a CD40-blocking antibody, and enfuvirtide, which was added to prevent new infections. Cell sorting was performed on a Beckman Coulter MoFlo Legacy or XDP sorter, and dead cells were excluded with propidium iodide. Genomic DNA was extracted with the QIAamp DNA Mini Kit for samples above one million cells, otherwise with the Quick-DNA Microprep Kit.

Looking up the germline V gene yields CDR1 MDHEN and CDR2 SYDVKM. From the cysteine through the phenylalanine, the CDR3 covers 15 amino acids. CDR3 DNA is the only sequence kept; it has 45 bases, read in frame from the first base. Cut back by 2 bases and 5 bases, the V and J ends lie 13 bases apart. The chain is assembled from TRBV28 and TRBJ1-5; no confident D gene assignment can be made. This clonotype originated in an adult man with HIV who was CMV-seropositive. The sequenced sample was CD4+ T cells sorted from PBMCs after approximately 19-hour stimulation, obtained from a patient who received antiretroviral therapy. This sample's cell subset or site label indicates: CD40L+CD69+ CD4 T cells responding to HIV-1 Gag peptides. For the CDR3, the sequence is CASSLGGRPDQPQHF. The DNA is TGTGCCAGCAGTTTAGGAGGCCGACCCGATCAGCCCCAGCATTTT.